Listed here are 20 T cell receptor beta chains from one sample, sequenced in a study of T cell repertoires in cytomegalovirus infection. From the reads, TCRdb called clonotypes with MiXCR, one entry per CDR3 protein. The repertoire holds about 740,000 distinct CDR3 sequences, with under 40% as singletons. Sequenced input: PBMCs. The receptors here all came from a human donor in good health (CMV status not recorded). Some clones in this sample may be carry-over from other donors' samples.

This clonotype occurred a few times. The chain is built from TRBV6-1 and TRBJ1-2; 9 bases are shared with TRBD1. CDR1 MNHNS and CDR2 SASEGT come from the germline V gene. V was pared by 0 bases and J by 4 bases, with 6 bases of the junction left unmatched. CDR3 length equals 16 residues. CDR3 sequence (DNA): TGTGCCAGCAGTGAAGCGACGGGACAGGGTTTCTATGGCTACACCTTC. Translating gives CASSEATGQGFYGYTF.

This chain connects TRBV20-1 to TRBJ2-1; D remains unclear. The germline V gene encodes CDR1 DFQATT and CDR2 SNEGSKA (reference sequence). Between the trimmed V and J ends, which lost 7 bases and 5 bases, there was a span of 12 bases. CDR3 size: 12 residues. The CDR3 loop is CSVPLRNNEQFF. The CDR3 region has the DNA TGCAGTGTCCCTCTACGTAACAATGAGCAGTTCTTC.

The chain is built from TRBV20-1 and TRBJ2-5; D might be TRBD2 (7 bases). Germline CDR1 is DFQATT and CDR2 is SNEGSKA (reference sequence). Trimming took 3 bases from V and 6 from J, leaving 23 bases between them. The CDR3 covers 16 residues. DNA of the CDR3: TGCAGTGCTAGCGAACGTGGGGGGGCGCAAGGGAAGACCCAGTACTTC. Translation: CSASERGGAQGKTQYF.

This chain joins TRBV12-3 or TRBV12-4 and TRBJ1-5; D is possibly TRBD1 (5 bases). The CDR3 runs 14 residues. The V and J ends lost 6 bases and 9 bases respectively, with 18 bases between them. This CDR3 reads CASREGLSSRPQHF. The CDR3 coding sequence is TGTGCCAGCAGGGAGGGACTTAGCAGTCGGCCCCAGCATTTT.

The chain carries TRBV7-6 and TRBJ2-3; D is unresolved. The germline V gene encodes CDR1 SGHVS and CDR2 FNYEAQ. The germline V and J ends were trimmed by 5 bases and 8 bases, with 11 bases remaining between them. The CDR3 contains 12 residues. CDR3 residues: CASSPRHSTQYF. The CDR3 DNA sequence: TGTGCCAGCAGCCCAAGACACAGTACGCAGTATTTT.

This sequence joins TRBV4-2 and TRBJ2-3, with D perhaps TRBD2 (5 bases). Trimming shortened V by 0 bases and J by 3 bases, and 16 bases separated the two germline ends. The length of the CDR3 is 17 residues. Per the germline V gene, CDR1 is LGHNA and CDR2 is YNFKEQ. The CDR3 loop reads CASSQDRWWERTDTQYF. CDR3 in DNA: TGTGCCAGCAGCCAAGATCGTTGGTGGGAGCGGACAGATACGCAGTATTTT.

This clonotype has at least ten counts. The chain is built from TRBV7-2 and TRBJ1-2; the D is unclear. Germline V gives CDR1 SGHTA, CDR2 FQGNSA. The germline V and J ends were trimmed by 3 bases and 1 base, with 9 bases remaining between them. This CDR3 is built from 14 residues. The DNA for the CDR3 is TGTGCCAGCAGCTTCGGCCAGTTTAACTATGGCTACACCTTC. Its translation: CASSFGQFNYGYTF. Supplemented by reference TRBV7-2 and TRBJ1-2, the full variable domain reads GAGVSQSPSNKVTEKGKDVELRCDPISGHTALYWYRQSLGQGLEFLIYFQGNSAPDKSGLPSDRFSAERTGGSVSTLTIQRTQQEDSAVYLCASSFGQFNYGYTFGSGTRLTVV.

This chain links TRBV9 with TRBJ2-1; TRBD2 is a possible D gene (5 bases). The CDR3 contains 13 residues. V shed 3 bases and J shed 7 bases, with 11 bases lying between them. From germline, CDR1 is SGDLS and CDR2 YYNGEE. CDR3 in amino acids: CASSEGLRNEQFF. CDR3 DNA: TGTGCCAGCAGCGAAGGACTTAGAAATGAGCAGTTCTTC.

Regarding this clonotype: Its ends do not fully match the called genes, so a read error is possible. The chain links TRBV4-1 to TRBJ1-5, with D perhaps matching TRBD1 (6 bases). There are 17 residues in the CDR3. The germline V gene has CDR1 MGHRA and CDR2 YSYEKL. CDR3 nucleotide sequence: TGTGCCAGCAGCCAAGATGAGGTGGGCAGGGGTAATCAGCCCCAGCATTTT. It encodes CASSQDEVGRGNQPQHF.

This rearrangement joins TRBV2 to TRBJ2-1, with 10 bases identical to TRBD1. Germline V gene lookup returns CDR1 SNHLY and CDR2 FYNNEI. The V gene end was trimmed by 4 bases and the J gene end by 14 bases; junction bases not matched to a gene: 8. The CDR3 covers 13 residues. CDR3 sequence (DNA): TGTGCCAGCAGTGGAGGGACAGGGGATTGGAAGTTCTTC. Its translation is CASSGGTGDWKFF.

The V call is TRBV6-2 or TRBV6-3, the J call TRBJ1-5; tentatively, D is TRBD1 (5 bases). The CDR3 is 15 amino acids. Trimming removed 6 bases from V and 0 bases from J, with 12 bases in between. Looked up from germline, CDR1 is MNHEY and CDR2 is SVGEGT. CDR3 coding DNA: TGTGCCAGCAGGTACGGGGCCTATAGCAATCAGCCCCAGCATTTT. Amino acids: CASRYGAYSNQPQHF.

J is TRBJ2-5 and V is TRBV28; 8 bases are shared with TRBD1. The trim removed 11 bases at V and 2 bases at J, leaving 22 bases unmatched. CDR1 MDHEN and CDR2 SYDVKM come from the germline V gene. The CDR3 is 18 amino acids. The CDR3 loop is CADATVMTRGPVQETQYF. In DNA form, the CDR3 reads TGTGCCGATGCCACTGTAATGACCAGGGGGCCGGTTCAAGAGACCCAGTACTTC.

This chain connects TRBV27 to TRBJ1-3; D not certain. Germline V lookup: CDR1 MNHEY, CDR2 SMNVEV (reference sequence). The CDR3 runs to 15 residues. V was clipped by 2 bases and J by 3 bases, with 11 bases between them. In DNA, the CDR3 is TGTGCCAGCAGTTTAACGGGATATATTGGAAACACCATATATTTT. Its protein is CASSLTGYIGNTIYF.

As to this clonotype: One end of the junction is discordant with germline, which a read error may explain. The genes are TRBV7-9 and TRBJ1-1, with D unresolved. Germline CDR1 and CDR2: SEHNR and FQNEAQ (reference sequence). The CDR3 length is 10 residues. Here the CDR3 reads CASSSLEDFF. For the CDR3, the DNA is TGTGCCAGCAGCTCCCTTGAAGATTTCTTT.

This rearrangement joins TRBV20-1 to TRBJ2-2; the D gene is possibly TRBD2 (5 bases). CDR1 DFQATT and CDR2 SNEGSKA come from the germline V gene (reference sequence). The length of the CDR3 is 15 residues. V was pared by 0 bases and J by 1 base, with 9 bases between. Written as DNA, the CDR3 is TGCAGTGCTAGAGATGGGCGGGTGAACACCGGGGAGCTGTTTTTT. Encoded protein: CSARDGRVNTGELFF.

This clonotype was seen once. Likely a read error: the CDR3 ends without its conserved phenylalanine or tryptophan. The chain employs TRBV12-3 or TRBV12-4 and TRBJ1-2, with D possibly matching TRBD1 (5 bases). CDR3 length: 14 residues. V was clipped by 5 bases and J by 8 bases, with 18 bases between them. CDR3 region: CASSPRQRGEGYTL. CDR3 coding DNA: TGTGCCAGCAGTCCACGACAGAGAGGGGAAGGCTACACCTTA.

This chain links TRBV28 with TRBJ2-2; the match to TRBD2 covers 10 bases. Trimming took 6 bases from V and 3 from J; bases not matched to a gene: 4. CDR3 length equals 15 residues. CDR1 and CDR2 (germline): MDHEN, SYDVKM. CDR3 residues: CASRGTSEYTGELFF. In DNA, the CDR3 is TGTGCCAGCAGGGGGACTAGCGAGTACACCGGGGAGCTGTTTTTT.

This clonotype was seen more than once but under ten times. The V gene is TRBV12-3 or TRBV12-4, the J gene TRBJ2-7; D unclear. V gave up 6 bases and J gave up 0 bases, with 15 bases separating them. The CDR3 extends over 15 amino acids. The CDR3 DNA follows: TGTGCCAGCAGCCGAGTAGACACCGGCTCCTACGAGCAGTACTTC. Its translation: CASSRVDTGSYEQYF.

The chain recombines TRBV6-5 with TRBJ1-1, with unresolved D. V was trimmed by 0 bases and J by 4 bases, leaving 9 bases between them. Germline CDR1 reads MNHEY; CDR2 reads SVGAGI. The CDR3 covers 14 residues. CDR3 loop: CASSYSRISTEAFF. The DNA for the CDR3 is TGTGCCAGCAGTTACTCGCGCATTTCCACTGAAGCTTTCTTT.

The chain carries TRBV2 and TRBJ1-1; D unclear. CDR1 is SNHLY, CDR2 FYNNEI, per germline. The CDR3 totals 13 residues. V was pared by 0 bases and J by 5 bases, with 7 bases between. CDR3 residues: CASSEALITEAFF. Written as DNA, the CDR3 is TGTGCCAGCAGTGAAGCGCTTATTACTGAAGCTTTCTTT.